Sequencing of this T cell receptor (beta chain) was carried out in a study of long-term antiretroviral therapy in people with HIV. Regarding the study as a whole: Transplant donor controls retained higher diversity, though diversity increased after ART.

They ran version v3.0 of the immunoSEQ assay at survey level. A per-sample goal of roughly 40,000-50,000 T-cell genomes was targeted by sequencing. Sequenced by immunoSEQ multiplex PCR; TCRdb stores in-frame clones only, minus some. The sample holds about 30,000 clones, almost 95% seen once. The CDR3 covers 18 residues. Losses at the gene ends were 0 bases for V and 0 bases for J; bases not matched to a gene: 6. Germline loops: CDR1 SGHRS, CDR2 YFSETQ. The sample holds one count of this clone. Its antigen is not identified. The chain recombines TRBV5-1 with TRBJ2-1, with 10 bases that match TRBD2. This receptor was identified in a man in his fifties with HIV. The sample in question was unsorted PBMCs, obtained about 7.2 years after starting antiretroviral therapy. In DNA, the CDR3 is TGCGCCAGCAGCTTGGTGCTAGCGGGGGTTTTCTCCTACAATGAGCAGTTCTTC. Translation gives CASSLVLAGVFSYNEQFF. The whole variable domain, remainder taken from reference TRBV5-1 and TRBJ2-1, is KAGVTQTPRYLIKTRGQQVTLSCSPISGHRSVSWYQQTPGQGLQFLFEYFSETQRNKGNFPGRFSGRQFSNSRSEMNVSTLELGDSALYLCASSLVLAGVFSYNEQFFGPGTRLTVL.